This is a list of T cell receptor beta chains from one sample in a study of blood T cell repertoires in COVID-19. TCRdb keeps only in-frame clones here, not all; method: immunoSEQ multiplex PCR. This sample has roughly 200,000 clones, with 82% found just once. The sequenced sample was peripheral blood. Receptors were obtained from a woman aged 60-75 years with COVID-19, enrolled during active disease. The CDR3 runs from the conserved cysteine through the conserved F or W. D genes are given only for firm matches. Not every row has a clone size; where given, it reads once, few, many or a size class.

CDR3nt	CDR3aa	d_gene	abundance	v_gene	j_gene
TGTGCCAGTAGTATTCCGGGAAACACCATATATTTT	CASSIPGNTIYF	.	.	TRBV19	TRBJ1-3
TGTGCCATCATACAGGCGAATGGGGAGCTGTTTTTT	CAIIQANGELFF	.	.	TRBV2	TRBJ2-2
TGTGCCAGCAGTTACCTTCTAGACGCGGGAGATGGTGAGCAGTTCTTC	CASSYLLDAGDGEQFF	TRBD2	.	TRBV28	TRBJ2-1
TGTGCCAGCAGTACGCCTCACAGGGGGAAGGCTGAAGCTTTCTTT	CASSTPHRGKAEAFF	TRBD1	many	TRBV6-2/TRBV6-3	TRBJ1-1
TGTGCCACCACGTGGAGGGAGACCCAGTACTTC	CATTWRETQYF	.	once	TRBV28	TRBJ2-5
TGTGCCAGTAGTCCGAACTATAGCAATCAGCCCCAGCATTTT	CASSPNYSNQPQHF	.	.	TRBV19	TRBJ1-5
TGCGCCAGCAGCCAAGATTGGGCAGGGGACTCACCCCTCCACTTT	CASSQDWAGDSPLHF	.	.	TRBV4-3	TRBJ1-6
TGTGCCACCAGCAGAGATGGAAGGGGACCACCGGGAGGCTCCTACAATGAGCAGTTCTTC	CATSRDGRGPPGGSYNEQFF	TRBD2	few	TRBV15	TRBJ2-1
TGTGCCAGCTCTCAGGGGACAGGAGGCAATGAGCAGTTCTTC	CASSQGTGGNEQFF	TRBD1	.	TRBV18	TRBJ2-1
TGTGCCAACAGCCCGGACAGATCTTTTTTTAATGAAAAACTGTTTTTT	CANSPDRSFFNEKLFF	.	.	TRBV2	TRBJ1-4
TGTGCCGTAGGACAGGGGAATCAGCCCCAGCATTTT	CAVGQGNQPQHF	TRBD1	few	TRBV12-3/TRBV12-4	TRBJ1-5
TGTGCCAGCAGCCAAATGACAGGGAAGGCTGAAGCTTTCTTT	CASSQMTGKAEAFF	TRBD1	few	TRBV14	TRBJ1-1
TGTGCCAGCAGCTCGATTCCTGACAGTCTGAACACTGAAGCTTTCTTT	CASSSIPDSLNTEAFF	.	.	TRBV5-6	TRBJ1-1
TGCGCCAGCAGCTTGGAGGGCACAGGGGATTCTGGAAACACCATATATTTT	CASSLEGTGDSGNTIYF	TRBD1	.	TRBV5-1	TRBJ1-3
TGTGCCAGCTCGGGAGGTTGGGGCACCGGGGAGCTGTTTTTT	CASSGGWGTGELFF	TRBD2	.	TRBV9	TRBJ2-2
TGTGCCAGCAGCCAACGGGCAAGCGGGGGGCCCGATGAGCAGTTCTTC	CASSQRASGGPDEQFF	TRBD2	.	TRBV3-1/TRBV3-2	TRBJ2-1
TGTGCCAGCAGCCCCCCGGCCGGGGAGACCCAGTACTTC	CASSPPAGETQYF	.	.	TRBV9	TRBJ2-5
TGTGCCAGCAGCGGGGAGCCGAACACTGAAGCTTTCTTT	CASSGEPNTEAFF	.	.	TRBV6-4	TRBJ1-1
TGTGCCAGCAGTTATCAGGGAAGCTCCTATAATTCACCCCTCCACTTT	CASSYQGSSYNSPLHF	.	.	TRBV28	TRBJ1-6
TGTGCCAGCAGCTACAATAGCGACGGGAACACTGAAGCTTTCTTT	CASSYNSDGNTEAFF	.	.	TRBV11-3	TRBJ1-1
TGTGCCAGCAATCAAGGCCCCACAGTACTCTCCGGGGAGCTGTTTTTT	CASNQGPTVLSGELFF	.	.	TRBV14	TRBJ2-2
TGTGCCATCAGTGAGTCGGCGGGAGGGCGGGAGACCCAGTACTTC	CAISESAGGRETQYF	TRBD2	.	TRBV10-3	TRBJ2-5
TGTGCCAGCAGCTTATTGGACAACTCTGGGGCCAACGTCCTGACTTTC	CASSLLDNSGANVLTF	.	.	TRBV5-6	TRBJ2-6
TGTGCCAGCAGCTTACAGAGCGGGAGTGGCGAGCAGTACTTC	CASSLQSGSGEQYF	TRBD2	.	TRBV7-2	TRBJ2-7
TGTGCCAGCACCGCTAGCCTTGACAATGAGCAGTTCTTC	CASTASLDNEQFF	.	.	TRBV6-5	TRBJ2-1
TGTGCCAGCAGTGCGGAGCTCTACGAGCAGTACTTC	CASSAELYEQYF	.	.	TRBV28	TRBJ2-7
TGCGCCAGCAGCTTGGGGACATCTAACACTGAAGCTTTCTTT	CASSLGTSNTEAFF	.	.	TRBV5-1	TRBJ1-1
TGTGCCAGCAGTTACACCCTCGGGGAGGGCAATCAGCCCCAGCATTTT	CASSYTLGEGNQPQHF	.	few	TRBV6-5	TRBJ1-5
TGTGCCAGCAGCCTCAACCGGGACATTGGCGGCTACACCTTC	CASSLNRDIGGYTF	.	.	TRBV14	TRBJ1-2
TGTGCCAGCAGCCCTGGAGCTGGGAGAGCTTTCTTT	CASSPGAGRAFF	.	few	TRBV28	TRBJ1-1
TGTGCCAGCAGAAATGCCGGGACAGAGAGCTATGGCTACACCTTC	CASRNAGTESYGYTF	TRBD1	.	TRBV6-5	TRBJ1-2
TGTGCCACCAGTGATAGACAGGGGGGCAGTTTGACAGATACGCAGTATTTT	CATSDRQGGSLTDTQYF	TRBD1	.	TRBV24-1	TRBJ2-3
TGTGCCAGCAGTTACCACTCTGGGGCCAACGTCCTGACTTTC	CASSYHSGANVLTF	.	once	TRBV6-5	TRBJ2-6
TGCAGCGTAGGTGGACTAGCGGGGGGGCCGACGTTCTTC	CSVGGLAGGPTFF	TRBD2	.	TRBV29-1	TRBJ2-1
TGCGCCAGCAGCCAAGAACGGAGGGGCGGGCAGCCCCAGCATTTT	CASSQERRGGQPQHF	.	.	TRBV4-3	TRBJ1-5
TGTGCCAGCAGCCAAGTGGCGGGGTCGAACACCGGGGAGCTGTTTTTT	CASSQVAGSNTGELFF	.	.	TRBV4-2	TRBJ2-2
TGTGCCAGCAGCCGGGGACTAGCGGGAGCGGGGCAAGAGACCCAGTACTTC	CASSRGLAGAGQETQYF	TRBD2	.	TRBV9	TRBJ2-5
TGTGCCAGCAGCAAAGTATGGGGACTCGGTGAGCAGTTCTTC	CASSKVWGLGEQFF	.	.	TRBV9	TRBJ2-1
TGTGCCAGCAGCCCGGGACTAGCGGATCAGTTCTTC	CASSPGLADQFF	TRBD2	.	TRBV7-9	TRBJ2-1
TGCGCCAGCAGCTTCGAGCAGGTCCTAACCGGGGAGCTGTTTTTT	CASSFEQVLTGELFF	.	.	TRBV5-1	TRBJ2-2
TGTGCCAGCAGCGTAGTGGGCAGGAACACTGAAGCTTTCTTT	CASSVVGRNTEAFF	.	.	TRBV9	TRBJ1-1
TGTGCCAGCAGCTTAGATGCGGGGGTTAATGAGCAGTTCTTC	CASSLDAGVNEQFF	TRBD2	once	TRBV11-3	TRBJ2-1
TGTGCCAGCACATTAACCAGGGGTGATTCCTCTGGAAACACCATATATTTT	CASTLTRGDSSGNTIYF	.	.	TRBV7-9	TRBJ1-3